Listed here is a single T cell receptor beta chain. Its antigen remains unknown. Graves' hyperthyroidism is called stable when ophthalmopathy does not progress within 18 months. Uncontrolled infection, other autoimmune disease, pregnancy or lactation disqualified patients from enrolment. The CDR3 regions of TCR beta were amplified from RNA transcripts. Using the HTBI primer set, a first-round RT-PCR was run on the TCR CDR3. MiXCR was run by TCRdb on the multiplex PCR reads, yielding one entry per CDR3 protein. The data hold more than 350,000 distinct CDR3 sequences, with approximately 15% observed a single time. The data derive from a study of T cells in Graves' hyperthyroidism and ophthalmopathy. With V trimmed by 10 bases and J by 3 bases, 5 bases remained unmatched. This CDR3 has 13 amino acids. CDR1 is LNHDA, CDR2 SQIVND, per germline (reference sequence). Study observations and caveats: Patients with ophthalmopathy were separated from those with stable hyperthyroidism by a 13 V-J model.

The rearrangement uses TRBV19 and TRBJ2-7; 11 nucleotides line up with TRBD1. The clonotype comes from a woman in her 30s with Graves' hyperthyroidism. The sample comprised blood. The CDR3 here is CATRTGGDYEQYF. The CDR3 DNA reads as TGTGCCACTAGGACAGGGGGCGACTACGAGCAGTACTTC.